These 31 T cell receptor beta chains share one sample of origin, sequenced in a study of T cells in Graves' hyperthyroidism and ophthalmopathy. The source material, RNA transcripts, was used to amplify TCR beta CDR3 regions. In the first-round RT-PCR of the TCR CDR3, the HTBI primer set was used. TCRdb used MiXCR to reprocess the multiplex PCR reads, holding one entry per CDR3 protein. The sample includes under 450,000 distinct CDR3 sequences, about 17% seen only once; the top ten take almost 35%. Sequenced material: blood. The receptors here all came from a woman aged 25 to 39 with Graves' hyperthyroidism that later progressed to Graves' ophthalmopathy.

This clonotype was counted at least ten times. The rearrangement links TRBV6-1 to TRBJ2-7; D is perhaps TRBD2 (6 bases). The CDR3 loop spans 12 amino acids. Trimming cost V 8 bases and J 5 bases, with 13 bases left between them. The germline V gene has CDR1 MNHNS and CDR2 SASEGT. The CDR3 protein is CASPEGTHEQYF. CDR3 DNA sequence: TGTGCCAGCCCGGAGGGGACCCACGAGCAGTACTTC.

The J gene is TRBJ2-5, the V gene TRBV4-1; 8 nucleotides align to TRBD2. The CDR3 has 16 amino acids. Trimming removed 5 bases from V and 3 bases from J; junction bases left unmatched: 11. The germline CDR1 and CDR2 sequences are MGHRA and YSYEKL. The chain's CDR3 is CASSTLGRGDKETQYF. Here the CDR3 DNA reads TGCGCCAGCAGCACTCTCGGGCGGGGGGATAAAGAGACCCAGTACTTC.

The chain carries TRBV6-1 and TRBJ2-6, with a possible D match to TRBD1 (6 bases). This CDR3 has 15 amino acids. Germline lookup yields CDR1 MNHNS and CDR2 SASEGT. With 11 bases removed from V and 0 bases from J, the gap between germline ends came to 14 bases. The CDR3 nucleotides read TGTGCCGGGCAGGGGTTCAGCTCTGGGGCCAACGTCCTGACTTTC. It encodes CAGQGFSSGANVLTF.

Many counts were recorded for this clonotype. The chain has TRBV20-1 and TRBJ2-5; D is ambiguous. V was shortened by 6 bases and J by 0 bases, with 14 bases between the two germline ends. CDR1 DFQATT and CDR2 SNEGSKA come from the germline V gene (reference sequence). The CDR3 contains 14 residues. The CDR3 sequence: CSATPARYQETQYF. The CDR3 nucleotides read TGCAGTGCCACCCCCGCGCGGTACCAAGAGACCCAGTACTTC.

This clonotype was detected ten times or more. The chain employs TRBV7-9 and TRBJ1-4, with TRBD1 as a possible D gene (6 bases). Trimming stripped 5 bases from V and 8 bases from J, with 18 bases between. The CDR3 is 15 residues long. CDR1 is SEHNR, CDR2 FQNEAQ, per germline (reference sequence). CDR3 sequence reads: CASSRPGGGEEKLFF. CDR3 nucleotides: TGTGCCAGCAGCCGTCCAGGAGGGGGGGAAGAAAAACTGTTTTTT.

V and J are TRBV4-1 and TRBJ1-6; D is unresolved. CDR3 length: 13 amino acids. V was cut by 1 base and J by 10 bases, with 8 bases left in between. Germline V CDR1 and CDR2: MGHRA, YSYEKL. CDR3 protein: CASSQVEGSPLHF. The DNA for the CDR3 is TGCGCCAGCAGCCAAGTCGAGGGCTCACCCCTCCACTTT.

Relative to its sample, this clonotype is hyperexpanded. The chain links TRBV20-1 to TRBJ2-1; D may be TRBD1 (6 bases). This CDR3 has 16 residues. The V and J ends lost 5 bases and 6 bases respectively, with 23 bases between them. The germline V gene has CDR1 DFQATT and CDR2 SNEGSKA (reference sequence). The CDR3 sequence: CSAANNRANPLNEQFF. DNA for the CDR3: TGCAGTGCTGCAAACAACAGGGCTAACCCACTCAATGAGCAGTTCTTC.

This clonotype was seen ten or more times. The chain employs TRBV3-1 and TRBJ2-1, with 10 bases that match TRBD2. CDR1 is LGHDT and CDR2 is YNNKEL in the germline V gene (reference sequence). The CDR3 covers 17 residues. The junction had 8 bases not matched to a gene; V was cut back by 3 bases and J by 3 bases. DNA for the CDR3: TGTGCCAGCAGCCATGTGACTAGCGGGTATTTCTACAATGAGCAGTTCTTC. It yields the protein CASSHVTSGYFYNEQFF.

This clonotype has only a few counts. CDR3 amino acids: CASSKSGGLQLSYEQYF. CDR3 bases: TGTGCCAGCTCAAAGAGCGGGGGGCTGCAGCTATCCTACGAGCAGTACTTC. This rearrangement joins TRBV18 to TRBJ2-7; 9 bases match TRBD2. The CDR3 covers 17 residues. Germline CDR1 and CDR2: KGHSH and LQKENI. Germline trimming cut 5 bases from V and 1 base from J; bases unmatched to any gene: 12.

The J gene is TRBJ2-1, the V gene TRBV6-1; D gene unclear. V was shortened by 4 bases and J by 15 bases, with 16 bases between the two germline ends. The CDR3 has 12 residues. Per the germline V gene, CDR1 is MNHNS and CDR2 is SASEGT. The CDR3 bases are TGTGCCAGCAGTGTAGACTGGACGCATCGGTTCTTC. Translation gives CASSVDWTHRFF.

The chain is built from TRBV28 and TRBJ2-7; D perhaps matches TRBD1 (6 bases). Germline V gene lookup returns CDR1 MDHEN and CDR2 SYDVKM. The CDR3 has 15 residues. V dropped 2 bases and J dropped 5 bases, with 16 bases sitting between them. The CDR3 DNA follows: TGTGCCAGCAGTTTAAAAGGGGGACCCCTCCACGAGCAGTACTTC. Translated: CASSLKGGPLHEQYF.

At least ten counts were recorded for this clonotype. The chain recombines TRBV7-9 with TRBJ2-5; a possible D gene is TRBD2 (7 bases). CDR3 length equals 17 residues. Germline values: CDR1 SEHNR, CDR2 FQNEAQ (reference sequence). V was shortened by 4 bases and J by 5 bases, with 23 bases between the two germline ends. This chain's CDR3 is CASSSGGEELVRETQYF. DNA of the CDR3: TGTGCCAGCAGCTCGGGGGGCGAGGAGTTGGTGCGGGAGACCCAGTACTTC.

The chain recombines TRBV20-1 with TRBJ1-1, with D tentatively TRBD1 (5 bases). Germline CDR1 reads DFQATT; CDR2 reads SNEGSKA (reference sequence). V dropped 3 bases and J dropped 3 bases, with 11 bases sitting between them. The CDR3 sequence is 13 residues long. The CDR3 protein is CSASSGWDTEAFF. In DNA, the CDR3 is TGCAGTGCTAGCTCAGGGTGGGACACTGAAGCTTTCTTT.

This clonotype showed up just a few times. The rearrangement joins TRBV10-1 to TRBJ2-1; no reliable D call. Looked up from germline, CDR1 is WNHNN and CDR2 is SYGVQD (reference sequence). The CDR3 has 13 amino acids. V lost 0 bases, J lost 8 bases, and 8 bases lay in between. CDR3 in amino acids: CASSESPSYEQFF. CDR3 sequence (DNA): TGCGCCAGCAGTGAGTCCCCTTCTTATGAGCAGTTCTTC.

This clonotype was picked up many times. This chain joins TRBV27 and TRBJ1-2, with D perhaps matching TRBD1 (5 bases). The CDR3 totals 15 residues. Germline lookup yields CDR1 MNHEY and CDR2 SMNVEV (reference sequence). V was trimmed by 5 bases and J by 7 bases, leaving 20 bases between them. The CDR3 loop is CASSPDVRGLGGYTF. In DNA form, the CDR3 reads TGTGCCAGCAGTCCCGACGTGAGGGGTCTGGGTGGCTACACCTTC.

This clonotype was counted at least ten times. The chain carries TRBV2 and TRBJ1-5; D gene unclear. Germline-derived CDR1 and CDR2 are SNHLY and FYNNEI. Trimming removed 8 bases at V and 1 base at J, with 12 bases between. CDR3 length: 14 residues. The CDR3, as DNA: TGTGCCAGCCTTCCAACCCAGAGCAATCAGCCCCAGCATTTT. Protein product: CASLPTQSNQPQHF.

This clonotype was found a few times. This chain's CDR3 is CASRRGGLPGTDGYTF. DNA for the CDR3: TGCGCCAGCAGGAGGGGGGGGTTGCCCGGTACTGATGGCTACACCTTC. This rearrangement joins TRBV10-2 to TRBJ1-2; weak D call: TRBD1 (6 bases). Germline V gives CDR1 WSHSY, CDR2 SAAADI. V was pared by 6 bases and J by 6 bases, with 23 bases between. The CDR3 covers 16 residues.

The table lists this clonotype with a few counts. The genes are TRBV5-1 and TRBJ2-2; D remains unclear. The CDR3 totals 14 residues. V dropped 5 bases and J dropped 0 bases, with 8 bases sitting between them. From germline, CDR1 is SGHRS and CDR2 YFSETQ. CDR3 bases: TGCGCCAGCAGACTACTCTCGAACACCGGGGAGCTGTTTTTT. This gives the protein CASRLLSNTGELFF.

In this sample, this clonotype turned up many times. The chain couples TRBV3-1 to TRBJ1-2; D is uncertain. Trimming removed 0 bases at V and 7 bases at J, with 6 bases between. CDR1 and CDR2 from the germline V gene are LGHDT and YNNKEL (reference sequence). CDR3 length: 12 amino acids. CDR3 sequence: CASSQDIRGYTF. CDR3 DNA: TGTGCCAGCAGCCAAGATATTCGTGGCTACACCTTC.

This chain links TRBV30 with TRBJ1-1, with D uncertain. Per germline, CDR1 GTSNPN and CDR2 SVGIG (reference sequence). The CDR3 is made up of 12 amino acids. The ends were cut back, 2 bases at V and 5 bases at J, with 9 bases in the middle. CDR3 DNA: TGTGCCTGGAGTCACGGACTGACTGAAGCTTTCTTT. This gives the protein CAWSHGLTEAFF.

This clonotype was seen ten or more times. The V gene is TRBV7-9, the J gene TRBJ1-1; D gene uncertain. Germline assignment: CDR1 SEHNR and CDR2 FQNEAQ (reference sequence). The CDR3 loop spans 12 amino acids. V lost 5 bases to trimming and J lost 5 bases, with 9 bases between them. Here the CDR3 DNA reads TGTGCCAGCAGCGGTGTAACGACTGAAGCTTTCTTT. Its translation: CASSGVTTEAFF.

This clonotype was seen ten or more times. This chain joins TRBV27 and TRBJ2-1; no clear D gene. Deletions cut 1 base from V and 0 bases from J, with 7 bases between. The CDR3 is made up of 15 amino acids. Germline CDR1 is MNHEY and CDR2 is SMNVEV (reference sequence). The CDR3 nucleotides read TGTGCCAGCAGTTTATGGAGCAGCTCCTACAATGAGCAGTTCTTC. Translating gives CASSLWSSSYNEQFF.

This clonotype was picked up many times. The J gene is TRBJ2-3, the V gene TRBV29-1; perhaps TRBD1 as D (6 bases). V gave up 4 bases and J gave up 2 bases, with 10 bases separating them. This CDR3 has 13 amino acids. Germline V gene data show CDR1 as SQVTM and CDR2 as ANQGSEA. The CDR3 bases are TGCAGCGTTGTTTACAGGGTCACAGATACGCAGTATTTT. Protein sequence: CSVVYRVTDTQYF.

The chain uses TRBV19 and TRBJ1-1; no firm D call. Germline V gene data show CDR1 as LNHDA and CDR2 as SQIVND (reference sequence). V was trimmed by 5 bases and J by 0 bases, leaving 16 bases between them. The CDR3 contains 16 residues. CDR3 DNA sequence: TGTGCCAGTAGTGTCCCGGGAGGAAGTATGAACACTGAAGCTTTCTTT. As protein: CASSVPGGSMNTEAFF. The full variable domain, completed using reference TRBV19 and TRBJ1-1, is DGGITQSPKYLFRKEGQNVTLSCEQNLNHDAMYWYRQDPGQGLRLIYYSQIVNDFQKGDIAEGYSVSREKKESFPLTVTSAQKNPTAFYLCASSVPGGSMNTEAFFGQGTRLTVV.

The sample holds many counts of this clonotype. This chain connects TRBV29-1 to TRBJ1-2; D gene uncertain. The CDR3 consists of 14 residues. From germline, CDR1 is SQVTM and CDR2 ANQGSEA. With 2 bases removed from V and 0 bases from J, the gap between germline ends came to 10 bases. CDR3: CSVEPVDTNYGYTF. CDR3 DNA sequence: TGCAGCGTTGAACCAGTCGATACTAACTATGGCTACACCTTC.

This clonotype was seen repeatedly, ten times or more. The chain recombines TRBV12-3 or TRBV12-4 with TRBJ1-6, with 7 bases matching TRBD1. V was pared by 8 bases and J by 7 bases, with 11 bases of the junction left unmatched. The CDR3 sequence is 15 residues long. The CDR3 protein is CASGTSGQNNSPLHF. The CDR3 DNA is TGTGCCAGCGGAACCTCGGGACAGAACAATTCACCCCTCCACTTT.

The chain recombines TRBV3-1 with TRBJ2-3; D unclear. This CDR3 has 13 residues. Germline CDR1 reads LGHDT; CDR2 reads YNNKEL (reference sequence). V lost 2 bases to trimming and J lost 4 bases, with 7 bases between them. The CDR3 DNA follows: TGTGCCAGCAGCCAATTAGATGCAGATACGCAGTATTTT. Translation gives CASSQLDADTQYF.

This chain links TRBV2 with TRBJ1-1; D is ambiguous. The CDR3 is 13 amino acids. V was clipped by 6 bases and J by 0 bases, with 8 bases between them. CDR1 and CDR2 (germline): SNHLY, FYNNEI. CDR3 sequence (DNA): TGTGCCAGCAGGGAGATCATGAACACTGAAGCTTTCTTT. Residues: CASREIMNTEAFF.

Of note for this clonotype: With a much larger clone just one base away, this may be a read error. The rearrangement joins TRBV5-1 to TRBJ2-2, with TRBD2 as a possible D gene (5 bases). The CDR3 is made up of 15 amino acids. Per germline, CDR1 SGHRS and CDR2 YFSETQ. The CDR3 is CASSLEASRTGEPFF. In nucleotides, the CDR3 is TGCGCCAGCAGCTTGGAAGCGAGTCGTACCGGGGAGCCGTTTTTT.

This clonotype came up many times. The V call is TRBV7-9, the J call TRBJ1-5; D may be TRBD1 (6 bases). The V and J ends lost 5 bases and 8 bases respectively, with 19 bases between them. There are 15 residues in the CDR3. Germline CDR1 reads SEHNR; CDR2 reads FQNEAQ (reference sequence). This CDR3 is CASSAGAQEVKPQHF. The CDR3 nucleotides read TGTGCCAGCAGCGCGGGGGCTCAGGAAGTGAAGCCCCAGCATTTT. Variable domain in full (rest from reference TRBV7-9 and TRBJ1-5): DTGVSQNPRHKITKRGQNVTFRCDPISEHNRLYWYRQTLGQGPEFLTYFQNEAQLEKSRLLSDRFSAERPKGSFSTLEIQRTEQGDSAMYLCASSAGAQEVKPQHFGDGTRLSIL.

This clonotype was counted once. A much larger clone sits a single nucleotide away, making a read error possible. This chain links TRBV7-9 with TRBJ1-2; 9 bases match TRBD1. Germline lookup yields CDR1 SEHNR and CDR2 FQNEAQ (reference sequence). The CDR3 spans 15 residues. Written as DNA, the CDR3 is TGTACCAGCAGCTCGGGACAGGGAGCTAGATATGGCTACACCTTC. Translating it yields CTSSSGQGARYGYTF. The full variable domain, with the rest looked up from reference TRBV7-9 and TRBJ1-2, is DTGVSQNPRHKITKRGQNVTFRCDPISEHNRLYWYRQTLGQGPEFLTYFQNEAQLEKSRLLSDRFSAERPKGSFSTLEIQRTEQGDSAMYLCTSSSGQGARYGYTFGSGTRLTVV.